What follows describes a single T cell receptor beta chain. This table comes from immunoSEQ multiplex PCR, and its TCRdb copy is limited to in-frame clones, with some not included. The repertoire holds around 270,000 clones, with around 87% as singletons. Germline CDR1 SGHNT, CDR2 YENEEA. CDR3 length: 12 residues. Trimming removed 0 bases from V and 6 bases from J, with 6 bases in between. This specimen comes from a study of blood T cell repertoires in COVID-19. The sequence was obtained from a woman in her fifties or sixties with COVID-19, enrolled during active disease. The chain has TRBV11-3 and TRBJ2-7; D uncertain. Sequencing was done on a sample of peripheral blood. The CDR3, as DNA: TGTGCCAGCAGCTTAGATTCCCGCGAGCAGTACTTC. As protein: CASSLDSREQYF.